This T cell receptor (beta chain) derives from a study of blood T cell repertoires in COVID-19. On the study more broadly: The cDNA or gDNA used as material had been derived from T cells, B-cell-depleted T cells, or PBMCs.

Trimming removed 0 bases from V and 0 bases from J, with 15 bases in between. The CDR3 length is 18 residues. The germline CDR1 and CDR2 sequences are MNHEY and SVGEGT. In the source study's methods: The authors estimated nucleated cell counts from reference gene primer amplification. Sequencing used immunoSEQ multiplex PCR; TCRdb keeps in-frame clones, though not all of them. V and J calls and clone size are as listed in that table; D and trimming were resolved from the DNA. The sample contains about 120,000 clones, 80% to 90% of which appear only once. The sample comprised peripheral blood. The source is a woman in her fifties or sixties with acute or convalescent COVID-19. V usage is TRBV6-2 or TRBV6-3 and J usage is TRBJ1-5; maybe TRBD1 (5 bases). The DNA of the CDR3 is TGTGCCAGCAGTTACTCGCAGGGTTTGGCTTATAGCAATCAGCCCCAGCATTTT. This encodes CASSYSQGLAYSNQPQHF.